The rows below give T cell receptor beta chains drawn from one sample of a study of blood T cell repertoires in COVID-19. TCRdb's table, derived via immunoSEQ multiplex PCR, lists solely in-frame clones and lacks some. The sample carries about 57,000 clones, more than 75% recorded once. Sequencing was performed on peripheral blood. These receptors all stem from a woman aged 55-69 years with acute or convalescent COVID-19. Both conserved end residues are part of each CDR3. The D gene is left open where the match is weak. A clone size is listed for some rows: how often the clone was seen (once, few, many), or a class if it is expanded.

cdr3_aa	cdr3_nt	j_call	clone_size	v_call	d_call
CATSEFGGVEEKLFF	TGTGCCACCAGTGAATTTGGAGGGGTGGAAGAAAAACTGTTTTTT	TRBJ1-4	NA	TRBV24-1	NA
CASSPVSDTQYF	TGTGCCAGCAGCCCCGTTTCGGATACGCAGTATTTT	TRBJ2-3	NA	TRBV7-9	NA
CAIRGSALPRDTQYF	TGTGCCATCAGAGGTAGCGCCCTTCCCAGGGATACGCAGTATTTT	TRBJ2-3	NA	TRBV10-3	NA
CASSYLTGSTYEQYF	TGTGCCAGCAGTTATTTAACAGGGTCTACCTACGAGCAGTACTTC	TRBJ2-7	NA	TRBV6-5	NA
CASSPPGGAGYYGYTF	TGTGCCAGCAGCCCCCCGGGGGGCGCTGGATACTATGGCTACACCTTC	TRBJ1-2	NA	TRBV5-4	NA
CASSYGPAGIDYEQYF	TGTGCCAGCAGTTACGGGCCAGCGGGCATAGACTACGAGCAGTACTTC	TRBJ2-7	NA	TRBV6-2/TRBV6-3	NA
CASGDRGTFF	TGTGCCAGCGGAGACAGGGGAACTTTCTTT	TRBJ1-1	NA	TRBV6-5	TRBD1
CASSIGGARQPQHF	TGTGCCAGTAGTATTGGAGGGGCGCGTCAGCCCCAGCATTTT	TRBJ1-5	NA	TRBV19	NA
CASSYSIGWPSDEQYF	TGTGCCAGCAGTTACTCGATCGGTTGGCCAAGCGACGAGCAGTACTTC	TRBJ2-7	once	TRBV6-2/TRBV6-3	NA
CASLSGGLAGELFF	TGTGCCAGCCTTAGCGGGGGGCTGGCCGGGGAGCTGTTTTTT	TRBJ2-2	few	TRBV7-2	TRBD2
CASGKGVGGQETQYF	TGTGCTAGTGGGAAGGGGGTAGGGGGACAAGAGACCCAGTACTTC	TRBJ2-5	NA	TRBV12-5	NA
CASSIDQAGARAGYTF	TGTGCCAGTAGTATAGATCAGGCAGGGGCCCGGGCTGGCTACACCTTC	TRBJ1-2	NA	TRBV19	NA
CASSLDSGQETQYF	TGTGCCAGCAGCTTAGACTCCGGCCAAGAGACCCAGTACTTC	TRBJ2-5	NA	TRBV7-2	NA
CASSRELAGTGELFF	TGCGCCAGCAGCCGAGAGTTAGCGGGGACCGGGGAGCTGTTTTTT	TRBJ2-2	NA	TRBV4-3	TRBD2
CASSSPEDTYEQYF	TGTGCCAGCAGTTCGCCCGAGGATACCTACGAGCAGTACTTC	TRBJ2-7	NA	TRBV11-2	NA
CASSFTETQYF	TGTGCCAGCAGCTTCACTGAGACCCAGTACTTC	TRBJ2-5	few	TRBV5-4	NA
CASSQFRTENIQYF	TGCGCCAGCAGTCAGTTTAGGACAGAAAACATTCAGTACTTC	TRBJ2-4	NA	TRBV10-1	NA
CASSLVGGGAYEQYF	TGTGCCAGCAGCTTAGTAGGCGGGGGGGCCTACGAGCAGTACTTC	TRBJ2-7	NA	TRBV7-2	TRBD2
CASSQTGYEQYF	TGTGCCAGCAGCCAAACAGGGTACGAGCAGTACTTC	TRBJ2-7	NA	TRBV14	NA
CAISESGQLNEKLFF	TGTGCCATCAGTGAGTCGGGACAGCTTAATGAAAAACTGTTTTTT	TRBJ1-4	NA	TRBV10-3	TRBD1
CASSWRSENTEAFF	TGTGCCAGCAGTTGGAGGTCGGAGAACACTGAAGCTTTCTTT	TRBJ1-1	once	TRBV2	NA
CASSQGKAGRETQYF	TGTGCCAGCAGCCAAGGAAAGGCGGGAAGAGAGACCCAGTACTTC	TRBJ2-5	few	TRBV7-9	NA
CASSFASGGYTDTQYF	TGTGCCAGCAGCTTTGCTAGCGGGGGGTACACAGATACGCAGTATTTT	TRBJ2-3	NA	TRBV7-2	TRBD2
CASSYDFRGPQHF	TGTGCCAGCAGCTACGATTTCAGGGGACCCCAGCATTTT	TRBJ1-5	NA	TRBV5-5	NA
CASSVDPGTGAFF	TGTGCCAGCAGTGTCGACCCGGGGACTGGGGCTTTCTTT	TRBJ1-1	few	TRBV2	NA
CSVRRAENSPLHF	TGCAGCGTTCGGAGGGCGGAAAATTCACCCCTCCACTTT	TRBJ1-6	NA	TRBV29-1	NA
CASSPDRGTEAFF	TGTGCCAGCTCACCGGACAGGGGCACTGAAGCTTTCTTT	TRBJ1-1	NA	TRBV18	TRBD1
CASSYGDPGGSPLHF	TGTGCCAGCAGTTACGGGGACCCAGGGGGTTCACCCCTCCACTTT	TRBJ1-6	NA	TRBV6-2/TRBV6-3	TRBD1
CASSEGIGKGQETQYF	TGTGCCAGCAGCGAGGGGATAGGGAAGGGGCAAGAGACCCAGTACTTC	TRBJ2-5	NA	TRBV9	NA
CASSQDLAGGLADTQYF	TGTGCCAGCAGCCAAGACCTAGCGGGGGGGCTGGCAGATACGCAGTATTTT	TRBJ2-3	NA	TRBV4-2	TRBD2
CASFRDRGNTEAFF	TGCGCCAGCTTCCGGGACAGGGGGAACACTGAAGCTTTCTTT	TRBJ1-1	NA	TRBV5-1	TRBD1
CASSPRATNEKLFF	TGTGCCAGCAGCCCCAGGGCAACTAATGAAAAACTGTTTTTT	TRBJ1-4	NA	TRBV5-5	NA
CATSDLDGLGQAAKVEQYF	TGTGCCACCAGTGATTTAGATGGTCTCGGACAGGCGGCAAAAGTCGAGCAGTACTTC	TRBJ2-7	NA	TRBV24-1	TRBD1
CASRDRGIFPGYTF	TGTGCCAGCAGGGACAGGGGGATTTTTCCTGGCTACACCTTC	TRBJ1-2	NA	TRBV6-5	TRBD1